This TCR beta chain was captured by sequencing in a study of blood T cell repertoires in COVID-19. Study summary: T cells, B-cell-depleted T cells, or PBMCs supplied cDNA or gDNA.

In the original workflow: Amplifying reference gene primers gave estimates of nucleated cell counts. Produced via immunoSEQ multiplex PCR; TCRdb's table is partial and in-frame only. The V and J calls and the clone size are those of that table, but D and trimming were determined from the DNA. The sample records around 41,000 clones, roughly nine tenths being singletons. The J segment lost 1 base and the V segment lost 2 bases, leaving 5 bases of the junction unmatched. The CDR3 sequence is 16 residues long. The germline V gene encodes CDR1 SGHTS and CDR2 YDEGEE. Sequenced input: peripheral blood. This TCR derives from an elderly woman with active COVID-19. J is TRBJ2-7 and V is TRBV5-8, with 11 bases lining up with TRBD1. In nucleotides, the CDR3 is TGTGCCAGCAGCTTATGGACAGGGGGCCAATCCTACGAGCAGTACTTC. It specifies CASSLWTGGQSYEQYF. The entire variable domain, with the rest obtained from reference TRBV5-8 and TRBJ2-7, is as follows: EAGVTQSPTHLIKTRGQQATLRCSPISGHTSVYWYQQALGLGLQFLLWYDEGEERNRGNFPPRFSGRQFPNYSSELNVNALELEDSALYLCASSLWTGGQSYEQYFGPGTRLTVT.